Below are 6 T cell receptor beta chains sequenced from a single sample in a study of shared clonotypes between healthy human individuals. Some clones are missing from TCRdb's copy, which holds only in-frame ones; the method was immunoSEQ multiplex PCR. The sample consists of around 940,000 clones, around three quarters of them appearing once. Specimen: memory CD4+ T cells sorted from blood. Documented subset: CD45RA-negative fraction. The receptors derive from a man aged 18 to 30 in good health.

The chain couples TRBV19 to TRBJ1-1, with D uncertain. CDR3 length: 14 residues. V dropped 5 bases and J dropped 1 base, with 11 bases sitting between them. Germline CDR1 LNHDA, CDR2 SQIVND (reference sequence). DNA of the CDR3: TGTGCCAGTAGTGCGTCCCCCAAGAACACTGAAGCTTTCTTT. Protein product: CASSASPKNTEAFF.

The chain is built from TRBV19 and TRBJ2-7; unclear D gene. The germline CDR1 and CDR2 sequences are LNHDA and SQIVND (reference sequence). The CDR3 has 15 residues. V was cut by 5 bases and J by 3 bases, with 17 bases left in between. The CDR3, as DNA: TGTGCCAGTAGTTTAAGTCCTAGAGCTTTCTACGAGCAGTACTTC. It yields the protein CASSLSPRAFYEQYF.

The chain employs TRBV4-3 and TRBJ2-7; D possibly corresponds to TRBD1 (5 bases). Germline V gene lookup returns CDR1 LGHNA and CDR2 YSLEER. V gave up 4 bases and J gave up 7 bases, with 20 bases separating them. This CDR3 comprises 15 residues. The CDR3 sequence is CASSPRPYQGVEQYF. For the CDR3, the DNA is TGCGCCAGCAGCCCTCGACCATACCAAGGGGTGGAGCAGTACTTC.

The chain joins TRBV5-4 to TRBJ2-3; D uncertain. This CDR3 spans 14 amino acids. Trimming cost V 4 bases and J 1 base, with 10 bases left between them. Germline V gene data show CDR1 as SGHNT and CDR2 as YYREEE (reference sequence). CDR3 sequence (DNA): TGTGCCAGCAGCCGAGGCACCGGCACAGATACGCAGTATTTT. Translated, it gives CASSRGTGTDTQYF.

This chain joins TRBV4-3 and TRBJ1-1; no definite D call. V was pared by 0 bases and J by 4 bases, with 9 bases between. The CDR3 totals 14 residues. Germline V gene data show CDR1 as LGHNA and CDR2 as YSLEER. The CDR3 protein is CASSQDGVSTEAFF. The CDR3 bases are TGCGCCAGCAGCCAAGATGGGGTAAGCACTGAAGCTTTCTTT.

The chain joins TRBV30 to TRBJ2-7; 8 nucleotides match TRBD1. This CDR3 is built from 13 residues. The germline V gene encodes CDR1 GTSNPN and CDR2 SVGIG (reference sequence). After removal of 1 base from V and 7 bases from J, the junction contained 6 bases not matched to a gene. Here the CDR3 reads CAWSGQGIREQYF. CDR3 DNA: TGTGCCTGGAGTGGACAGGGGATTCGAGAGCAGTACTTC.